What follows describes a single TCR beta chain. Only in-frame clones appear in the TCRdb table, and some are missing; sequencing was by immunoSEQ multiplex PCR. The data hold 250,000 or so clones, with about four fifths observed a single time. This entry comes from a study of blood T cell repertoires in COVID-19. V dropped 4 bases and J dropped 0; count of bases not matched to a gene: 9. Per the germline V gene, CDR1 is SGHVS and CDR2 is FQNEAQ. The CDR3 sequence is 17 residues long. Participant-reported clinical history was the basis for cohort assignment. Symptom resolution, clearance, or two negative PCRs marked donors in Cohort 3 as recovered.

The receptor was isolated from a man in his sixties who had recovered from COVID-19. V gene TRBV7-8 combines with J gene TRBJ2-1; 7 positions match TRBD1. The source material was PBMCs or T cells enriched from blood (not recorded which). For the CDR3, the DNA is TGTGCCAGCAGCTCCCCCGGTGGGGACAGCTCCTACAATGAGCAGTTCTTC. Translation gives CASSSPGGDSSYNEQFF.